The sequence of this T cell receptor (beta chain) was determined in a study of T-cell memory formation after mild COVID-19. Whole-study results and caveats: Second-wave clones peaking on day 37 lacked confirmed SARS-CoV-2 specificity. Some clones that responded were present in memory (sampled pre-infection), which suggests cross-reactive memory joined.

As regards this clonotype: The target antigen is unknown.

Sample barcodes and UMIs were carried by the TCR alpha and TCR beta cDNA libraries that 5'RACE generated with constant-segment primers. A single record per CDR3 protein comes from TCRdb applying MiXCR to the 5' RACE reads. The sample has about 130,000 distinct CDR3 sequences, around 6.3% seen once. The CDR3 extends over 16 amino acids. J lost 4 bases, V lost 4 bases, and 13 bases had no gene match. From germline, CDR1 is SGHDT and CDR2 YYEEEE. This receptor was obtained from an adult woman who had mild COVID-19 (a few samples of this study predate the infection). Cell type and time point are not known. The chain couples TRBV5-6 to TRBJ2-7, with 8 bases matching TRBD2. Sequenced input: PBMCs or a T cell subset sorted from them (not recorded which). The CDR3 DNA reads as TGTGCCAGCAGCCCATCGGGTCGCGGGAGGCCGTACGAGCAGTACTTC. It encodes CASSPSGRGRPYEQYF.